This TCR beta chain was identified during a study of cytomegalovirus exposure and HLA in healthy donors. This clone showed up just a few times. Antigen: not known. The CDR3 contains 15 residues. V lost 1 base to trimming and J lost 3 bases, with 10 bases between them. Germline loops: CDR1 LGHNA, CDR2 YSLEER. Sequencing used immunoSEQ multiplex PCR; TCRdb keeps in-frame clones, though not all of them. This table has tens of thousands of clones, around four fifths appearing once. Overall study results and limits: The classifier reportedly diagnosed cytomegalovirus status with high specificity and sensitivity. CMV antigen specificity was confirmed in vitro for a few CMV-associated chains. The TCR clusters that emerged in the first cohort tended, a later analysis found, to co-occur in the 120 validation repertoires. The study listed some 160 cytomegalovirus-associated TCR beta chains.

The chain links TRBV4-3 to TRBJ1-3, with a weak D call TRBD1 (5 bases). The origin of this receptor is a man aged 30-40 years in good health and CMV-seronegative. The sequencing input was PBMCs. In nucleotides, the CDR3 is TGCGCCAGCAGCCAAGGGTGGGGGGATGGAAACACCATATATTTT. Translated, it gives CASSQGWGDGNTIYF.